This TCR beta chain was profiled in a study of cytomegalovirus exposure and HLA in healthy donors. Overall study findings and caveats: A cluster of highly shared sequence variants was likely a sequencing artifact. Within a later analysis, the majority of CMV-associated TCR beta chains appeared HLA-restricted. Later, TCR association rates were found to vary by HLA locus, highest for DRB1 and lowest for HLA-C. Specific recognition of CMV antigens was confirmed in vitro for a few chains (all CMV-associated).

V lost 5 bases to trimming and J lost 0 bases; unmatched junction nucleotides: 5. CDR3 length: 15 residues. CDR1 is SGHDT, CDR2 YYEEEE, per germline. Remarks on this clone: What it binds is not known.

PCR primers comprised 60 Vbeta and 13 Jbeta primers. Assay used: immunoSEQ multiplex PCR; TCRdb lists only in-frame clones, some missing. The sample lists roughly 63,000 clones, 65% to 75% occurring once. The TCR comes from a middle-aged man in good health and CMV-seropositive. This chain links TRBV5-6 with TRBJ1-3; the match to TRBD1 covers 7 bases. Sequencing input: PBMCs. Written as DNA, the CDR3 is TGTGCCAGCAGATACAGGGGTGGCTCTGGAAACACCATATATTTT. Translating it yields CASRYRGGSGNTIYF.